This T cell receptor (beta chain) comes out of a study of shared clonotypes between healthy human individuals. Overall study results and limits: With several donors compared, about 5.2% of naive CD4 clonotypes were shared. Rarefaction gave evidence that sorted-subset sequencing remained incomplete despite large depth.

A note on this clone: Its antigen remains unidentified.

Deep-level settings were used for running the assay. The data were produced by immunoSEQ multiplex PCR, yet TCRdb's version contains in-frame clones alone and is incomplete. This repertoire shows 1.4 million to 1.5 million clones, roughly 96% found once; its top ten account for over 1%. The sequence was obtained from a man aged 25 to 40 in good health. Sequencing used naive CD4+ T cells sorted from blood. As for subset: CD45RA+ positively selected.

CDR3 sequence (DNA): TGTGCCAGCACTACGGGACTAGCGCCCACCGGGGAGCTGTTTTTT. Encoded protein: CASTTGLAPTGELFF. J is TRBJ2-2 and V is TRBV6-5; 10 nucleotides match TRBD2. Per germline, CDR1 MNHEY and CDR2 SVGAGI. After removal of 7 bases from V and 4 bases from J, the junction contained 6 bases not matched to a gene. The CDR3 loop spans 15 amino acids.